What follows are 6 T cell receptor beta chains derived from one specimen sequenced in a study of shared clonotypes between healthy human individuals. CD8 cells regarded as naive lacked CD45RO, were positively chosen for CCR7, and omitted terminally differentiated effector memory CD45RA+ cells. Generated by immunoSEQ multiplex PCR, the TCRdb table keeps only in-frame clones and is missing some. The sample holds some 2.1 million clones; approximately 95% are singletons and the top ten take roughly 1.1%. Sample: naive CD8+ T cells sorted from blood. These receptors were obtained from a man aged 18 to 35 in good health.

V usage is TRBV5-1 and J usage is TRBJ1-1; TRBD1 might be the D (5 bases). The germline CDR1 and CDR2 sequences are SGHRS and YFSETQ. CDR3 length equals 15 residues. Trimming removed 0 bases at V and 0 bases at J, with 9 bases between. The CDR3: CASSLVLGVNTEAFF. CDR3 nucleotide sequence: TGCGCCAGCAGCTTGGTTCTGGGGGTGAACACTGAAGCTTTCTTT.

V gene TRBV11-2 combines with J gene TRBJ1-6, with a possible D match to TRBD1 (5 bases). V gave up 3 bases and J gave up 9 bases, with 15 bases separating them. CDR3 size: 15 residues. The germline V gene encodes CDR1 SGHAT and CDR2 FQNNGV. CDR3 loop: CASSLGQGRISPLHF. In nucleotides, the CDR3 is TGTGCCAGCAGCTTGGGGCAGGGAAGGATTTCACCCCTCCACTTT.

The V gene is TRBV4-1, the J gene TRBJ1-1, with TRBD1 as a possible D gene (5 bases). V was shortened by 2 bases and J by 0 bases, with 16 bases between the two germline ends. Germline-derived CDR1 and CDR2 are MGHRA and YSYEKL. This CDR3 contains 17 residues. The CDR3 DNA is TGCGCCAGCAGCCAATTTTATAGTCAGGACATGAACACTGAAGCTTTCTTT. Translating gives CASSQFYSQDMNTEAFF.

V and J are TRBV7-9 and TRBJ1-2; D gene ambiguous. The germline V gene has CDR1 SEHNR and CDR2 FQNEAQ (reference sequence). This CDR3 region has 14 residues. V was trimmed by 5 bases and J by 5 bases, leaving 15 bases between them. CDR3 sequence (DNA): TGTGCCAGCAGCGCGCGGCGAGACGGATATGGCTACACCTTC. It encodes CASSARRDGYGYTF.

The chain combines TRBV7-9 with TRBJ2-5, with TRBD2 identical over 8 bases. Per germline, CDR1 SEHNR and CDR2 FQNEAQ (reference sequence). CDR3 length: 16 amino acids. V shed 5 bases and J 5 bases; nucleotides not matched to a gene: 13. The CDR3 sequence is CASSALPGLEKETQYF. The CDR3 coding sequence is TGTGCCAGCAGCGCGCTACCGGGACTAGAGAAGGAGACCCAGTACTTC.

V gene TRBV4-1 combines with J gene TRBJ1-4; D is perhaps TRBD1 (6 bases). With 8 bases removed from V and 0 bases from J, the gap between germline ends came to 13 bases. Germline V lookup: CDR1 MGHRA, CDR2 YSYEKL. This CDR3 region has 15 residues. In nucleotides, the CDR3 is TGCGCCAGCCGATACAGGGATACAACTAATGAAAAACTGTTTTTT. Amino acids: CASRYRDTTNEKLFF.